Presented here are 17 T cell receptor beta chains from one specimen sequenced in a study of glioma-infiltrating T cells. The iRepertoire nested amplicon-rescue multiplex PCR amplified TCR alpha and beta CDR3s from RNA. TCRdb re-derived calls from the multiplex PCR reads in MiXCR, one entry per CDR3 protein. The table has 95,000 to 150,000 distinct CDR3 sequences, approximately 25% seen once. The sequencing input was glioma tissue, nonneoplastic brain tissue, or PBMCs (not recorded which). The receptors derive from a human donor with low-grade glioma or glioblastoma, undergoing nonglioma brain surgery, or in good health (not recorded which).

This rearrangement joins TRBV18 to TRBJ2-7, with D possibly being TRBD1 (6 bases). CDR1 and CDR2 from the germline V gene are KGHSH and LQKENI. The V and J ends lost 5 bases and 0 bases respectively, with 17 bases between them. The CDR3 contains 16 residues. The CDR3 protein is CASSEQSGHNSYEQYF. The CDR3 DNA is TGTGCCAGCTCAGAACAATCGGGACACAACTCCTACGAGCAGTACTTC.

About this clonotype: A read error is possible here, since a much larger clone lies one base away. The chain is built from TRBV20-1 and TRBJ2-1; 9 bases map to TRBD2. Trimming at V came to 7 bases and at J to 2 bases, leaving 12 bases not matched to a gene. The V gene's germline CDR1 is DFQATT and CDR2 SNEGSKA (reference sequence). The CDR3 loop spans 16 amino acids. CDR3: CSDSLARGGTYNEQFF. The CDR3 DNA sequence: TGCAGTGATAGCCTCGCGCGGGGGGGGACCTACAATGAGCAGTTCTTC.

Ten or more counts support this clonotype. The CDR3 DNA reads TGTGCCAGCAGTTTAGCAGAGAGCTCCTACAATGAGCAGTTCTTC. Its protein product is CASSLAESSYNEQFF. The chain has TRBV28 and TRBJ2-1; D not resolved. The CDR3 extends over 15 amino acids. Trimming took 2 bases from V and 0 from J, leaving 8 bases between them. Germline V CDR1 and CDR2: MDHEN, SYDVKM.

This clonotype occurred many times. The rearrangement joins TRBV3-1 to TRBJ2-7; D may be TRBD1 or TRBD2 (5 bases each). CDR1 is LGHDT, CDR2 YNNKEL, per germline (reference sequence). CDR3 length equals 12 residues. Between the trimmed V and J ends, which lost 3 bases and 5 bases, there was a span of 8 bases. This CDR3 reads CASSQSGHEQYF. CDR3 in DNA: TGTGCCAGCAGCCAGTCGGGGCACGAGCAGTACTTC.

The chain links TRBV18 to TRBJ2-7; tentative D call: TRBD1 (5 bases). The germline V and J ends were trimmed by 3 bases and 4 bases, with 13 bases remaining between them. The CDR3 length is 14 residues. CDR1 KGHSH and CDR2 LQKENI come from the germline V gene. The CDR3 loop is CASSPQGKGYEQYF. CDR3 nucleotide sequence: TGTGCCAGCTCACCCCAGGGTAAGGGATACGAGCAGTACTTC.

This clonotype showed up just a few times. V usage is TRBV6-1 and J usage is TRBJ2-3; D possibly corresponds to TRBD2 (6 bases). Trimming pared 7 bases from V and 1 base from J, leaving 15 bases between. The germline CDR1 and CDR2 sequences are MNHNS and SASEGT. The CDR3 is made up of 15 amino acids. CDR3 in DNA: TGTGCCAGCACTAAGGTGGGGGGAGGCACAGATACGCAGTATTTT. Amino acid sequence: CASTKVGGGTDTQYF.

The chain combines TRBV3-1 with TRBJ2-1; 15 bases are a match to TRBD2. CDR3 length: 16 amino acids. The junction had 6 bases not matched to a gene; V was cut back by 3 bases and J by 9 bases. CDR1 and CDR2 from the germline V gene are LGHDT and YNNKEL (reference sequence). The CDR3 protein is CASSHSGTSGRTEQFF. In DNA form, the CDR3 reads TGTGCCAGCAGCCATTCCGGGACTAGCGGGAGGACTGAGCAGTTCTTC.

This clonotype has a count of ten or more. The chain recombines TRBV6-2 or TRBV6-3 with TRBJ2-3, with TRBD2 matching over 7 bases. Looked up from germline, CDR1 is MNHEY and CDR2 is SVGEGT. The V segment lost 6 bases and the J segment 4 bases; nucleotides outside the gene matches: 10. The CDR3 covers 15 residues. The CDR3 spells CASSLGLVEADTQYF. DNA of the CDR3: TGTGCCAGCAGCCTAGGACTAGTCGAGGCAGATACGCAGTATTTT.

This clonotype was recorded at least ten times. The CDR3 protein is CSARGQTATNEKLFF. The CDR3 region has the DNA TGCAGTGCTAGAGGACAGACTGCAACTAATGAAAAACTGTTTTTT. The rearrangement joins TRBV20-1 to TRBJ1-4, with a tentative D call TRBD1 (5 bases). The CDR3 consists of 15 residues. Between the trimmed V and J ends, which lost 1 base and 0 bases, there was a span of 9 bases. CDR1 is DFQATT, CDR2 SNEGSKA, per germline (reference sequence).

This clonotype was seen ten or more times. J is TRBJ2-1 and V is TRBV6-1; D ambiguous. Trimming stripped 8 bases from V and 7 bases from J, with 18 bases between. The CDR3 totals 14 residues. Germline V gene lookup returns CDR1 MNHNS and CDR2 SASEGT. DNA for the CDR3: TGTGCCAGCCAAACCCCCGCTACGGTTAATGAGCAGTTCTTC. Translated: CASQTPATVNEQFF.

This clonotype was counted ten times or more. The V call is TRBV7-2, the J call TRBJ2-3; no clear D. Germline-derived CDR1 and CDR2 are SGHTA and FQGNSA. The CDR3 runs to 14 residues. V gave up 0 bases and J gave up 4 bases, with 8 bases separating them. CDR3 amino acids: CASSLAEAADTQYF. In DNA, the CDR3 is TGTGCCAGCAGCTTAGCTGAGGCGGCAGATACGCAGTATTTT. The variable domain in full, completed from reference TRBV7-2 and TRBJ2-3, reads GAGVSQSPSNKVTEKGKDVELRCDPISGHTALYWYRQSLGQGLEFLIYFQGNSAPDKSGLPSDRFSAERTGGSVSTLTIQRTQQEDSAVYLCASSLAEAADTQYFGPGTRLTVL.

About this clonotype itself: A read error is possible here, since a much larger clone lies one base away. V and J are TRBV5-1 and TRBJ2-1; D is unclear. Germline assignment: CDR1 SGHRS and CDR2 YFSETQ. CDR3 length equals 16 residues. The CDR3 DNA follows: TGCGACAGCAAGTCGGCTGCAACCGGCTCCTACAATGAGCAGTTCTTC. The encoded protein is CDSKSAATGSYNEQFF.

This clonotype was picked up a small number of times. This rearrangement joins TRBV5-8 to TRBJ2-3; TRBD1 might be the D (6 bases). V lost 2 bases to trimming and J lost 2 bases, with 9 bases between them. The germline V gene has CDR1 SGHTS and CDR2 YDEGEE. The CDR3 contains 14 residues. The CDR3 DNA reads TGTGCCAGCAGCTTAGGGGGAGCCACAGATACGCAGTATTTT. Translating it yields CASSLGGATDTQYF.

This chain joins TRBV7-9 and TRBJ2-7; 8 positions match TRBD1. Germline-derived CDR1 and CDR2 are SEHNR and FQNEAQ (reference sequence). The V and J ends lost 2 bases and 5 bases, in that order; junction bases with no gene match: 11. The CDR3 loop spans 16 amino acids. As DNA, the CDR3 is TGTGCCAGCAGCTTACAGAGAGGGGCAGGGGGCGACGAGCAGTACTTC. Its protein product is CASSLQRGAGGDEQYF.

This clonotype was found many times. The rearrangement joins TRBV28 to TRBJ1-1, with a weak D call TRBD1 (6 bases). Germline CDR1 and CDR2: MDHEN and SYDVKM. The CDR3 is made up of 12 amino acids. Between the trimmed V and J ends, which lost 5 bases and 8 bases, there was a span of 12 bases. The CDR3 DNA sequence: TGTGCCAGCAGTACAGGACAGAGGGAAGCTTTCTTT. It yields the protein CASSTGQREAFF.

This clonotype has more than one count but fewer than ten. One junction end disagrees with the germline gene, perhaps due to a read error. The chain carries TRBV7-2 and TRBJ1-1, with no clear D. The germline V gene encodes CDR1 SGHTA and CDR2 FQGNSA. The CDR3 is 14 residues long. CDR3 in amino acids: CASRLSRGNTEAFF. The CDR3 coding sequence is TGTGCCAGCCGCTTATCCCGGGGGAACACTGAAGCTTTCTTT.

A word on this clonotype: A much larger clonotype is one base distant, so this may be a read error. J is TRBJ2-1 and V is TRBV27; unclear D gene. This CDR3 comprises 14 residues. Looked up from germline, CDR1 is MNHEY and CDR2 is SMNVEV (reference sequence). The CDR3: CASRTQSSYNEKFF. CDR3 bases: TGTGCCAGCAGAACACAAAGCTCCTACAATGAGAAGTTCTTC.